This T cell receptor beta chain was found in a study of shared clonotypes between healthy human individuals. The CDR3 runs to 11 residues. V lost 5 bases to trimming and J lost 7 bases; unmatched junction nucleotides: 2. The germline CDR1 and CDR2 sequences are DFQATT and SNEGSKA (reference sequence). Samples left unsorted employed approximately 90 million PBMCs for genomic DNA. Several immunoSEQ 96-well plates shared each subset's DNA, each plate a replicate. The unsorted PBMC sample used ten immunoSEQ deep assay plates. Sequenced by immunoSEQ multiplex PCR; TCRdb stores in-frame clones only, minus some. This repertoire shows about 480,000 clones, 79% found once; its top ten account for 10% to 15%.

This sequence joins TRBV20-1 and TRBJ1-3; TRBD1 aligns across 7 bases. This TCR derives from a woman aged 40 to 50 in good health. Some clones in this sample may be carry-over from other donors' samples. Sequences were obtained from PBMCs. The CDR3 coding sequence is TGCAGTGCTTCACAGGGGAACACCATATATTTT. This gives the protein CSASQGNTIYF.